This TCR beta chain was recovered during a study of T cell changes during pregnancy in multiple sclerosis (dated by TCRdb to between 2017 and 2020). About the study as a whole: The study looked at changes in the T cell repertoire across pregnancy in women with multiple sclerosis.

V trim: 0 bases; J trim: 11 bases; unmatched bases: 16. The CDR3 spans 17 residues, from the cysteine through the phenylalanine. Only the CDR3 region is kept as DNA, spanning 51 bases read in frame from base 1. For CDR1 and CDR2, the germline V gene (reference sequence) lists SGHNT and YYREEE. The library was prepared using the immunoSEQ multiplex PCR assay. Entries here come from immuneACCESS through TCRdb and include only in-frame sequences with V and J called. Some clones fail to appear in such tables; in the studies checked, an unresolved V gene covers under half of the shortfall, and the cause of the remainder is unknown. This sample has 60,000 or so clones in its table, and almost 95% of those were observed once. 0.7% to 1% of the sample lies in the top ten. Remarks on this clone: The antigen it binds to is not known. No base-level quality is on record; no much larger clone is a single base apart.

The chain is made from TRBV5-4 and TRBJ1-2, and TRBD1 matches 10 of the central bases. The source was peripheral blood, collected in the first trimester of pregnancy. This sequence was found in a female donor with multiple sclerosis, enrolled in a pregnancy study. Here the CDR3 is given as CASSLAPRDRGPKRYTF. The DNA reads as follows: TGTGCCAGCAGCTTGGCCCCCAGGGACAGGGGCCCCAAGCGGTACACCTTC.